The 28 T cell receptor beta chains given below trace back to one sample, sequenced in a study of blood T cell repertoires in COVID-19 (dated by TCRdb to between 2020 and 2021). Preparation of the library involved the immunoSEQ multiplex PCR assay. TCRdb provides this immuneACCESS table in a form limited to in-frame rearrangements. Some clones are lacking; in checked studies, under half of them reflect an unresolved V gene, and why the rest are absent is not known. Recorded for this sample are 62,000 or so clones; 80% to 90% of them occurred a single time. Less than 2.5% of the sample lies in the top ten. Material: peripheral blood. Receptors originate from a human donor in a cohort sampled during active COVID-19.

This clone was seen a few times. The chain joins TRBV4-3 to TRBJ2-3, with 8 bases aligning to TRBD2. With 3 bases clipped from V and 5 bases from J, the junction kept 13 bases outside the gene matches. Per the germline V gene, CDR1 is LGHNA and CDR2 is YSLEER. The CDR3 is made up of 17 amino acids. CDR3 nucleotide sequence: TGCGCCAGCAGCCAGGACCCAAGCGGGAGTGTTAAAGATACGCAGTATTTT. It is translated as CASSQDPSGSVKDTQYF.

The genes are TRBV7-3 and TRBJ2-2; D is uncertain. V lost 5 bases to trimming and J lost 3 bases, with 10 bases between them. CDR1 and CDR2 from the germline V gene are SGHTA and FQGTGA. This CDR3 has 14 residues. The CDR3 spells CASSPGVHTGELFF. DNA for the CDR3: TGTGCCAGCAGCCCCGGAGTTCACACCGGGGAGCTGTTTTTT. The full variable domain, its missing parts supplied by reference TRBV7-3 and TRBJ2-2, is GAGVSQTPSNKVTEKGKYVELRCDPISGHTALYWYRQSLGQGPEFLIYFQGTGAADDSGLPNDRFFAVRPEGSVSTLKIQRTERGDSAVYLCASSPGVHTGELFFGEGSRLTVL.

This clone was found once. V is TRBV6-2 or TRBV6-3 and J is TRBJ1-1; 8 nucleotides agree with TRBD1. V shed 6 bases, J shed 0 bases, and the junction held 9 bases outside the gene matches. The germline gives CDR1 MNHEY, CDR2 SVGEGT. The CDR3 loop spans 16 amino acids. CDR3 in amino acids: CASSLEETGVNTEAFF. The CDR3 coding sequence is TGTGCCAGCAGCCTCGAAGAGACAGGGGTGAACACTGAAGCTTTCTTT.

The chain couples TRBV7-2 to TRBJ1-6; D is uncertain. V lost 5 bases and J lost 9, with 11 bases in between. This CDR3 spans 13 amino acids. Germline lookup yields CDR1 SGHTA and CDR2 FQGNSA. The CDR3 region has the DNA TGTGCCAGCAGCGTCTGGCCAAGTTCACCCCTCCACTTT. It specifies CASSVWPSSPLHF.

The chain couples TRBV7-3 to TRBJ1-2; TRBD1 aligns across 7 bases. Germline V gene data show CDR1 as SGHTA and CDR2 as FQGTGA. J lost 8 bases, V lost 0 bases, and 6 bases had no gene match. The CDR3 length is 14 residues. The chain's CDR3 is CASSLTDRTEGYTF. The CDR3 coding sequence is TGTGCCAGCAGCTTAACGGACAGGACAGAGGGCTACACCTTC.

This rearrangement joins TRBV5-1 to TRBJ1-1; 7 bases are shared with TRBD1. With V trimmed by 3 bases and J by 4 bases, 6 bases remained unmatched. Germline values: CDR1 SGHRS, CDR2 YFSETQ. The CDR3 sequence is 14 residues long. The CDR3 spells CASSSMTGTTEAFF. The DNA of the CDR3 is TGCGCCAGCAGCTCCATGACAGGGACCACTGAAGCTTTCTTT.

This chain uses TRBV12-3 or TRBV12-4 with TRBJ2-1, with TRBD1 matching over 7 bases. There are 12 residues in the CDR3. Trimming at V came to 8 bases and at J to 16 bases, leaving 14 bases not matched to a gene. The CDR3 loop reads CASGTTGFYGFF. The CDR3 DNA reads as TGTGCCAGCGGAACGACAGGGTTCTACGGTTTCTTC.

This clone was seen once. DNA for the CDR3: TGTGCCAGCAGACCCGGTGTCCCCACTGAAGCTTTCTTT. As protein: CASRPGVPTEAFF. The rearrangement uses TRBV2 and TRBJ1-1; D remains unclear. The germline V gene encodes CDR1 SNHLY and CDR2 FYNNEI. Trimming left V 6 bases short and J 4 bases short, with 12 bases between. The CDR3 runs to 13 residues. Variable domain in full (rest from reference TRBV2 and TRBJ1-1): EPEVTQTPSHQVTQMGQEVILRCVPISNHLYFYWYRQILGQKVEFLVSFYNNEISEKSEIFDDQFSVERPDGSNFTLKIRSTKLEDSAMYFCASRPGVPTEAFFGQGTRLTVV.

V is TRBV15 and J is TRBJ1-3; unclear D gene. Trimming shortened V by 0 bases and J by 4 bases, and 7 bases separated the two germline ends. This CDR3 is built from 14 residues. Per the germline V gene, CDR1 is LNHNV and CDR2 is YYDKDF (reference sequence). The DNA of the CDR3 is TGTGCCACCAGCAGAGAGGAGGGAGGAAACACCATATATTTT. This codes for CATSREEGGNTIYF.

As DNA, the CDR3 is TGTGCCACCAGTGATCCGGGGTTTAACGGCGAACGGTTCAATGAGCAGTTCTTC. Translated: CATSDPGFNGERFNEQFF. V gene TRBV24-1 combines with J gene TRBJ2-1, with D maybe TRBD2 (5 bases). The CDR3 contains 18 residues. Trimming took 3 bases from V and 6 from J, leaving 23 bases between them. The germline CDR1 and CDR2 sequences are KGHDR and SFDVKD.

This chain links TRBV27 with TRBJ2-7; TRBD2 agrees at 9 bases. The germline V gene encodes CDR1 MNHEY and CDR2 SMNVEV (reference sequence). V trimming: 5 bases; J trimming: 6 bases; junction bases outside the gene matches: 8. The CDR3 loop spans 14 amino acids. CDR3: CASSIAGGGGEQYF. CDR3 bases: TGTGCCAGCAGTATAGCGGGCGGGGGGGGCGAGCAGTACTTC.

The V and J genes are TRBV27 and TRBJ1-6, with 8 positions matching TRBD1. The CDR3 sequence is 14 residues long. V shed 2 bases and J 10 bases; nucleotides not matched to a gene: 4. CDR1 is MNHEY, CDR2 SMNVEV, per germline (reference sequence). The CDR3 spells CASSLRTGLSPLHF. The DNA of the CDR3 is TGTGCCAGCAGTTTAAGGACAGGGCTATCACCCCTCCACTTT.

V usage is TRBV10-3 and J usage is TRBJ1-2; TRBD1 aligns across 7 bases. Germline V gene lookup returns CDR1 ENHRY and CDR2 SYGVKD. J was trimmed by 8 bases and V by 10 bases; bases with no gene match: 22. This CDR3 has 16 amino acids. The CDR3 nucleotides are TGTGCCACGTCACCTTTGACGGACAGGACGCGGGAAGGCTACACCTTC. Translated: CATSPLTDRTREGYTF.

The chain combines TRBV6-1 with TRBJ1-2; unclear D gene. V shed 2 bases and J shed 5 bases, with 15 bases lying between them. Germline V gene data show CDR1 as MNHNS and CDR2 as SASEGT. The CDR3 length is 15 residues. The CDR3 coding sequence is TGTGCCAGCAGTGAACTCAGATCACGGACTTATGGCTACACCTTC. This encodes CASSELRSRTYGYTF.

The chain carries TRBV7-9 and TRBJ1-2; TRBD1 matches 7 bases. This CDR3 contains 15 residues. CDR1 is SEHNR and CDR2 is FQNEAQ in the germline V gene (reference sequence). V was clipped by 5 bases and J by 1 base; unmatched bases: 7. The CDR3 reads CASSPTGANNYGYTF. CDR3 DNA sequence: TGTGCCAGCAGCCCCACAGGGGCCAATAACTATGGCTACACCTTC. The variable domain in full, completed from reference TRBV7-9 and TRBJ1-2, reads DTGVSQNPRHKITKRGQNVTFRCDPISEHNRLYWYRQTLGQGPEFLTYFQNEAQLEKSRLLSDRFSAERPKGSFSTLEIQRTEQGDSAMYLCASSPTGANNYGYTFGSGTRLTVV.

The rearrangement links TRBV4-2 to TRBJ1-1, with D perhaps TRBD1 (5 bases). Between the trimmed V and J ends, which lost 3 bases and 5 bases, there was a span of 10 bases. The CDR3 has 13 residues. CDR1 is LGHNA and CDR2 is YNFKEQ in the germline V gene. CDR3 sequence reads: CASSQTAETEAFF. The CDR3 nucleotides read TGTGCCAGCAGCCAGACAGCCGAGACTGAAGCTTTCTTT.

This chain joins TRBV9 and TRBJ2-2; 10 bases line up with TRBD2. CDR3 length: 17 amino acids. CDR1 is SGDLS and CDR2 is YYNGEE in the germline V gene. Trimming at V came to 4 bases and at J to 0 bases, leaving 6 bases not matched to a gene. The chain's CDR3 is CASSSAAGGPNTGELFF. CDR3 nucleotides: TGTGCCAGCAGCTCTGCAGCGGGAGGGCCGAACACCGGGGAGCTGTTTTTT.

This rearrangement joins TRBV5-5 to TRBJ2-4, with 8 bases fitting TRBD2. CDR1 is SGHKS, CDR2 YYEKEE, per germline (reference sequence). The CDR3 is made up of 18 amino acids. Trimming at V came to 6 bases and at J to 2 bases, leaving 16 bases not matched to a gene. DNA of the CDR3: TGTGCCAGCACCCCGGGAGGGGGTTACTACCACTCCAAAAACATTCAGTACTTC. This encodes CASTPGGGYYHSKNIQYF.

The sample holds a few counts of this clone. The chain joins TRBV28 to TRBJ1-1; 7 bases are a match to TRBD1. Germline V CDR1 and CDR2: MDHEN, SYDVKM. CDR3 length: 15 amino acids. The junction had 4 bases not matched to a gene; V was cut back by 2 bases and J by 1 base. This CDR3 is CASSLTGTANTEAFF. Written as DNA, the CDR3 is TGTGCCAGCAGTTTAACCGGGACAGCGAACACTGAAGCTTTCTTT.

This chain joins TRBV4-1 and TRBJ1-4; TRBD1 matches at 8 bases. CDR1 and CDR2 (germline): MGHRA, YSYEKL. This CDR3 spans 15 amino acids. The trim removed 5 bases at V and 5 bases at J, leaving 7 bases unmatched. CDR3 region: CASSLATGANEKLFF. The CDR3, as DNA: TGCGCCAGCAGCTTAGCGACAGGGGCAAATGAAAAACTGTTTTTT.

The genes are TRBV27 and TRBJ1-1; a possible D gene is TRBD1 (5 bases). Germline loops: CDR1 MNHEY, CDR2 SMNVEV (reference sequence). This CDR3 spans 15 amino acids. The V end was cut by 3 bases, the J end by 1 base, with 12 bases between. The DNA of the CDR3 is TGTGCCAGCAGTTTTGTGGCCGGGGGGAACACTGAAGCTTTCTTT. It translates to CASSFVAGGNTEAFF.

The chain links TRBV4-2 to TRBJ2-7; 12 nucleotides agree with TRBD2. There are 17 residues in the CDR3. After removal of 1 base from V and 3 bases from J, the junction contained 7 bases not matched to a gene. CDR1 is LGHNA, CDR2 YNFKEQ, per germline. The CDR3 region is CASSQATSGGYYYEQYF. The DNA of the CDR3 is TGTGCCAGCAGCCAAGCAACTAGCGGGGGGTATTACTACGAGCAGTACTTC.

The chain couples TRBV5-1 to TRBJ2-7, with D uncertain. There are 13 residues in the CDR3. The V gene's germline CDR1 is SGHRS and CDR2 YFSETQ. V was pared by 1 base and J by 3 bases, with 8 bases between. CDR3 protein: CASSLTRNYEQYF. CDR3 bases: TGCGCCAGCAGCTTGACGCGGAACTACGAGCAGTACTTC.

The chain recombines TRBV29-1 with TRBJ2-3; D may be TRBD1 (5 bases). CDR1 SQVTM and CDR2 ANQGSEA come from the germline V gene. Trimming removed 6 bases at V and 4 bases at J, with 14 bases between. The CDR3 spans 13 residues. The CDR3 spells CSVQGLYADTQYF. DNA for the CDR3: TGCAGCGTCCAGGGTCTTTATGCAGATACGCAGTATTTT.

In its sample, this clone was seen once. The genes are TRBV6-5 and TRBJ2-2, with 7 bases fitting TRBD1. Germline CDR1 MNHEY, CDR2 SVGAGI. V was clipped by 2 bases and J by 7 bases; unmatched bases: 10. The CDR3 runs 16 residues. The CDR3 region is CASSYRKTGTIGELFF. CDR3 nucleotides: TGTGCCAGCAGTTACCGAAAGACAGGGACAATCGGGGAGCTGTTTTTT.

V gene TRBV27 combines with J gene TRBJ2-7; a possible D gene is TRBD1 (5 bases). CDR3 length: 13 residues. In germline, CDR1 is MNHEY, CDR2 SMNVEV (reference sequence). Trimming left V 5 bases short and J 3 bases short, with 11 bases between. Written as DNA, the CDR3 is TGTGCCAGCAGTAGGGGCAGAAACTACGAGCAGTACTTC. Amino acid sequence: CASSRGRNYEQYF.

This clone was picked up one time. The chain couples TRBV19 to TRBJ2-7; TRBD2 might be the D (5 bases). Trimming shortened V by 6 bases and J by 5 bases, and 14 bases separated the two germline ends. The CDR3 loop spans 13 amino acids. CDR1 LNHDA and CDR2 SQIVND come from the germline V gene (reference sequence). The CDR3 region has the DNA TGTGCCAGTAGCTTTCGGGAAGTTGACGAGCAGTACTTC. Its protein is CASSFREVDEQYF.

This chain links TRBV18 with TRBJ1-4, with 7 bases that match TRBD1. The CDR3 loop spans 14 amino acids. Looked up from germline, CDR1 is KGHSH and CDR2 is LQKENI. V trimming: 3 bases; J trimming: 4 bases; junction bases outside the gene matches: 2. Here the CDR3 reads CASSPRQGNEKLFF. The CDR3 DNA reads as TGTGCCAGCTCACCTCGACAGGGTAATGAAAAACTGTTTTTT.